The TCR beta chain under discussion was sequenced for a study of blood T cell repertoires in COVID-19. Background on the study: Donors in the United States, Italy and Spain gave samples during acute or convalescent COVID-19. Sources were T cells, B-cell-depleted T cells, or PBMCs; the material itself was cDNA or gDNA.

Germline CDR1 is SGHRS and CDR2 is YFSETQ. The ends lost 3 bases at V and 2 bases at J; junction bases unmatched: 1. CDR3 length: 14 residues. Seattle enrolled patients during active infection and tracked them longitudinally. Per the original data handling: Estimates of nucleated cell counts were drawn from the amplification of reference gene primers. TCRdb's copy holds only in-frame clones and misses some; the assay was immunoSEQ multiplex PCR. V, J and clone size are those of that table, while D and trimming were read from the DNA. The sample contains some 65,000 clones, about 90% of which appear only once. This clone was observed a few times.

The chain links TRBV5-1 to TRBJ1-2; 10 bases are shared with TRBD1. Sequencing was done on a sample of peripheral blood. This TCR was recovered from a man aged 35-49 years with COVID-19, enrolled during active disease. This CDR3 is CASSSGQGNYGYTF. Written as DNA, the CDR3 is TGCGCCAGCAGCTCGGGACAGGGGAACTATGGCTACACCTTC. The full variable domain, with the rest looked up from reference TRBV5-1 and TRBJ1-2, is KAGVTQTPRYLIKTRGQQVTLSCSPISGHRSVSWYQQTPGQGLQFLFEYFSETQRNKGNFPGRFSGRQFSNSRSEMNVSTLELGDSALYLCASSSGQGNYGYTFGSGTRLTVV.